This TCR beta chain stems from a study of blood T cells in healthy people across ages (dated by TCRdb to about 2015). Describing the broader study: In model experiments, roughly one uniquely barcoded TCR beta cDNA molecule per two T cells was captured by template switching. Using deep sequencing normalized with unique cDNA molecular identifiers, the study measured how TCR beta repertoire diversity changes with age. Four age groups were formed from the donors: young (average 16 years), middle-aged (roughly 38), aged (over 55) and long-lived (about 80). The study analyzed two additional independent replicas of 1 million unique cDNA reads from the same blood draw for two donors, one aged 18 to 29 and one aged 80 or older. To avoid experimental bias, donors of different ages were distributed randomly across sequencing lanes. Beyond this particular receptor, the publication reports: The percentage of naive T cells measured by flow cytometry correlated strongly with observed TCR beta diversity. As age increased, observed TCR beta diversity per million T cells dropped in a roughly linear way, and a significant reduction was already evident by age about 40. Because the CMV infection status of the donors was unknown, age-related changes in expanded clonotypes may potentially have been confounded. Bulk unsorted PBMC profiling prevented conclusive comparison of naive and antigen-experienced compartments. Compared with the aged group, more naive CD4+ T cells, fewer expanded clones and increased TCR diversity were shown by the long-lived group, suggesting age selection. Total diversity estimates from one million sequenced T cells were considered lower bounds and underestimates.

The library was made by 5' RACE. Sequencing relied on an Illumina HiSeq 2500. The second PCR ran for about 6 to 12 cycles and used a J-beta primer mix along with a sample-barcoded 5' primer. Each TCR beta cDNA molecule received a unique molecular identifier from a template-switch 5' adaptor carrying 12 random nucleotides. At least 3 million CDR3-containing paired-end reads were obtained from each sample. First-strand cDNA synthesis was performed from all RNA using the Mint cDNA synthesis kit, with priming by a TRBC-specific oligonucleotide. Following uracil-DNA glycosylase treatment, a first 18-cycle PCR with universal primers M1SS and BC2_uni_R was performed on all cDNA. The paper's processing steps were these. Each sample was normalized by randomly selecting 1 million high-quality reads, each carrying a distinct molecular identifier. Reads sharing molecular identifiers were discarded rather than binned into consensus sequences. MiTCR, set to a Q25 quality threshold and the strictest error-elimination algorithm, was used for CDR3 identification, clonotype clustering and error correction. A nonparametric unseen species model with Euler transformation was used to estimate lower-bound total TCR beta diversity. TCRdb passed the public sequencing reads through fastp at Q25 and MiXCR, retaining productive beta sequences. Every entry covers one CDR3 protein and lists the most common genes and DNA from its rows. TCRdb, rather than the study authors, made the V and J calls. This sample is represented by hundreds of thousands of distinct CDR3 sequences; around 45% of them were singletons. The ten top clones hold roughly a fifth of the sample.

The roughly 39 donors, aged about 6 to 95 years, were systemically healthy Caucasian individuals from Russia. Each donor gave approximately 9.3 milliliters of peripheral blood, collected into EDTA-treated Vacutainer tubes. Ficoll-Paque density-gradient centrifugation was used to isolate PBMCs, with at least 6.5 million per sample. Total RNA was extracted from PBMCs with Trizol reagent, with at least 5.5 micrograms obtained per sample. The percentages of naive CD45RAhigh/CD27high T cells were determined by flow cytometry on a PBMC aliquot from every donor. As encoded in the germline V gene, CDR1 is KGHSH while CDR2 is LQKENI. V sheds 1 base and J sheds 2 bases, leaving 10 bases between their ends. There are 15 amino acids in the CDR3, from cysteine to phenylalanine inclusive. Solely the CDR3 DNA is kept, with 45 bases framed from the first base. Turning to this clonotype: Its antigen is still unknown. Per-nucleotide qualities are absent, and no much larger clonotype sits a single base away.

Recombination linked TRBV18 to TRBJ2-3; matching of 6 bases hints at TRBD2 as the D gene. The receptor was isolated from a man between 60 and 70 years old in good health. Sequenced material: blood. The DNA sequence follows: TGTGCCAGCTCACCACTAGCGGTAAACACAGATACGCAGTATTTT. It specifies CASSPLAVNTDTQYF.